The TCR beta chain described here comes from a study of blood T cell repertoires in COVID-19. Whole-study context: Nucleic acid was either cDNA or gDNA, and it came from T cells, B-cell-depleted T cells, or PBMCs.

The germline gives CDR1 MNHEY, CDR2 SVGAGI. The V gene lost 6 bases and the J gene lost 0 bases, with 12 bases spanning the gap. There are 15 residues in the CDR3. Libraries were prepared by immunoSEQ multiplex PCR; TCRdb keeps only in-frame clonotypes and omits some of them. The data hold hundreds of thousands of clones, with 86% observed a single time. The chain links TRBV6-5 to TRBJ2-1; weak D call: TRBD1 (6 bases). This TCR came from a woman in her thirties with active or convalescent COVID-19. Sequencing was carried out using peripheral blood. CDR3 protein: CASSQTGSSYNEQFF. In DNA, the CDR3 is TGTGCCAGCAGCCAGACAGGAAGCTCCTACAATGAGCAGTTCTTC.